The 16 T cell receptor beta chains listed next were all sequenced from one sample in a study of blood T cell repertoires in COVID-19. Measured with immunoSEQ multiplex PCR; TCRdb has only the in-frame clones, and not every one. The sample has hundreds of thousands of clones, about 90% seen once. The sample consisted of peripheral blood. These receptors originate from a man aged 40-49 years with acute or convalescent COVID-19.

The chain uses TRBV27 and TRBJ1-1; D gene uncertain. Germline V gives CDR1 MNHEY, CDR2 SMNVEV (reference sequence). CDR3 length: 14 amino acids. Trimming took 2 bases from V and 6 from J, leaving 13 bases between them. The CDR3 sequence is CASSLVPGEAEAFF. Written as DNA, the CDR3 is TGTGCCAGCAGTTTAGTTCCCGGTGAGGCTGAAGCTTTCTTT.

V is TRBV7-8 and J is TRBJ2-7; maybe TRBD1 (6 bases). This CDR3 region has 16 residues. Deletions cut 0 bases from V and 4 bases from J, with 16 bases between. Germline V gene sequence: CDR1 SGHVS, CDR2 FQNEAQ. The CDR3 loop is CASSLATGPAQYEQYF. CDR3 sequence (DNA): TGTGCCAGCAGCTTAGCGACAGGACCAGCTCAGTACGAGCAGTACTTC.

The chain recombines TRBV27 with TRBJ2-5; 15 bases agree with TRBD2. After removal of 5 bases from V and 4 bases from J, the junction contained 2 bases not matched to a gene. This CDR3 region has 15 residues. The germline V gene encodes CDR1 MNHEY and CDR2 SMNVEV (reference sequence). The CDR3 is CASSPGLAGGETQYF. DNA for the CDR3: TGTGCCAGCAGTCCGGGACTAGCGGGAGGAGAGACCCAGTACTTC.

The chain is built from TRBV19 and TRBJ2-3, with TRBD1 as a possible D gene (5 bases). CDR3 length: 15 residues. With 2 bases removed from V and 3 bases from J, the gap between germline ends came to 12 bases. CDR1 and CDR2 from the germline V gene are LNHDA and SQIVND (reference sequence). Here the CDR3 reads CASSIPGRGTDTQYF. DNA for the CDR3: TGTGCCAGTAGTATACCAGGAAGGGGTACAGATACGCAGTATTTT.

The rearrangement joins TRBV5-4 to TRBJ2-1, with 12 bases lining up with TRBD2. CDR1 and CDR2 from the germline V gene are SGHNT and YYREEE (reference sequence). There are 15 residues in the CDR3. The J segment lost 7 bases and the V segment lost 3 bases, leaving 5 bases of the junction unmatched. The CDR3 loop is CASSSRLAGDNEQFF. CDR3 nucleotides: TGTGCCAGCAGCTCCAGACTAGCGGGAGATAATGAGCAGTTCTTC.

A remark on this clone: The junction and the germline gene differ at one end; a read error may be behind it. The rearrangement uses TRBV5-1 and TRBJ1-1, with D uncertain. The CDR3 sequence is 14 residues long. Germline loops: CDR1 SGHRS, CDR2 YFSETQ. The CDR3: CASRFEFGNTEAFF. For the CDR3, the DNA is TGCGCCAGCCGCTTTGAGTTTGGGAACACTGAAGCTTTCTTT.

This chain joins TRBV5-1 and TRBJ1-2, with D unclear. CDR1 SGHRS and CDR2 YFSETQ come from the germline V gene. The CDR3 totals 13 residues. V was trimmed by 4 bases and J by 8 bases, leaving 15 bases between them. The CDR3: CASSLRSEGGYTF. The CDR3 coding sequence is TGCGCCAGCAGCCTGCGGAGCGAGGGCGGCTACACCTTC.

This chain links TRBV4-2 with TRBJ1-5; weak D call: TRBD1 (5 bases). The CDR3 is 17 residues long. V gave up 0 bases and J gave up 1 base, with 13 bases separating them. Per the germline V gene, CDR1 is LGHNA and CDR2 is YNFKEQ. CDR3 protein: CASSQDGTGWSNQPQHF. The DNA for the CDR3 is TGTGCCAGCAGCCAAGACGGAACAGGTTGGAGCAATCAGCCCCAGCATTTT.

This clone was observed a handful of times. The chain combines TRBV4-2 with TRBJ2-7; 13 bases map to TRBD2. The junction had 5 bases not matched to a gene; V was cut back by 1 base and J by 5 bases. This CDR3 comprises 16 residues. Germline values: CDR1 LGHNA, CDR2 YNFKEQ. The CDR3 bases are TGTGCCAGCAGCCAAGGACTAGCGGGAGGTCTCGACGAGCAGTACTTC. Its protein is CASSQGLAGGLDEQYF.

The gene calls are TRBV29-1 and TRBJ1-1, with D perhaps TRBD1 (5 bases). Germline CDR1 is SQVTM and CDR2 is ANQGSEA. The CDR3 contains 13 residues. V was clipped by 5 bases and J by 6 bases, with 16 bases between them. The CDR3, as DNA: TGCAGCGTTCAAGGCAGGGTATCCCCTGAAGCTTTCTTT. Protein: CSVQGRVSPEAFF.

The chain joins TRBV7-9 to TRBJ1-3; 8 nucleotides line up with TRBD1. J gave up 2 bases and V 3 bases, and 9 bases lay outside the gene matches. The germline CDR1 and CDR2 sequences are SEHNR and FQNEAQ (reference sequence). The length of the CDR3 is 17 residues. Here the CDR3 reads CASSFPGQESPGNTIYF. CDR3 nucleotides: TGTGCCAGCAGCTTTCCGGGACAGGAATCACCTGGAAACACCATATATTTT.

The J gene is TRBJ1-4, the V gene TRBV6-1; 9 bases fit TRBD1. Trimming cost V 3 bases and J 7 bases; bases outside gene matches: 6. The V gene's germline CDR1 is MNHNS and CDR2 SASEGT. The CDR3 runs 15 residues. For the CDR3, the DNA is TGTGCCAGCAGTGAGGGACAGGGCCGGCCTGAAAAACTGTTTTTT. The encoded protein is CASSEGQGRPEKLFF.

The chain joins TRBV18 to TRBJ1-4, with D tentatively TRBD1 (5 bases). Germline lookup yields CDR1 KGHSH and CDR2 LQKENI. The CDR3 totals 15 residues. V gave up 3 bases and J gave up 7 bases, with 15 bases separating them. The CDR3 spells CASSPTTAGSEKLFF. Here the CDR3 DNA reads TGTGCCAGCTCACCGACGACGGCAGGGTCTGAAAAACTGTTTTTT.

This chain links TRBV5-6 with TRBJ1-1; 8 bases match TRBD1. The CDR3 totals 14 residues. The germline V gene has CDR1 SGHDT and CDR2 YYEEEE. J lost 5 bases, V lost 4 bases, and 7 bases had no gene match. CDR3 in DNA: TGTGCCAGCAGCCACGACAGGGGAGGGACTGAAGCTTTCTTT. It yields the protein CASSHDRGGTEAFF.

The chain carries TRBV7-2 and TRBJ2-4, with D perhaps TRBD2 (5 bases). The CDR3 consists of 15 residues. Per the germline V gene, CDR1 is SGHTA and CDR2 is FQGNSA. Trimming left V 5 bases short and J 3 bases short, with 14 bases between. CDR3 protein: CASSPRGSLKNIQYF. CDR3 DNA: TGTGCCAGCAGCCCCCGGGGTTCCCTCAAAAACATTCAGTACTTC. Full variable domain (rest looked up from reference TRBV7-2 and TRBJ2-4): GAGVSQSPSNKVTEKGKDVELRCDPISGHTALYWYRQSLGQGLEFLIYFQGNSAPDKSGLPSDRFSAERTGGSVSTLTIQRTQQEDSAVYLCASSPRGSLKNIQYFGAGTRLSVL.

V is TRBV7-8 and J is TRBJ1-1; 8 nucleotides match TRBD1. Germline-derived CDR1 and CDR2 are SGHVS and FQNEAQ. After removal of 3 bases from V and 1 base from J, the junction contained 1 base not matched to a gene. CDR3 size: 14 residues. The CDR3 nucleotides read TGTGCCAGCAGCTTCGGGACAGGGAACACTGAAGCTTTCTTT. Translation gives CASSFGTGNTEAFF.